These 24 T cell receptor beta chains were sequenced from one sample in a study of beta chain features in type 1 diabetes. Every bit of the isolated RNA underwent reverse transcription, so sequencing read expressed TCRB transcripts. Sequencing was performed with immunoSEQ multiplex PCR; in TCRdb, only in-frame clones are kept and a portion is missing. The sample lists hundreds of thousands of clones; roughly 31% were seen once. Sequenced material: naive CD4+ T cells from blood. These TCRs come from a man between 18 and 35 years old in good health.

The rearrangement links TRBV6-5 to TRBJ2-7; a weak D match, TRBD2 (6 bases). This CDR3 spans 16 amino acids. The V end lost 2 bases, the J end lost 2 bases, and 16 bases lay between the germline ends. Per germline, CDR1 MNHEY and CDR2 SVGAGI. Here the CDR3 reads CASSYKDYLATYEQYF. CDR3 nucleotides: TGTGCCAGCAGTTACAAGGACTATCTTGCGACCTACGAGCAGTACTTC.

J is TRBJ2-3 and V is TRBV9; 7 positions agree with TRBD2. Per germline, CDR1 SGDLS and CDR2 YYNGEE. The CDR3 spans 15 residues. Trimming took 1 base from V and 1 from J; bases not matched to a gene: 3. The CDR3: CASSVIAGRTDTQYF. The CDR3 DNA follows: TGTGCCAGCAGCGTAATAGCGGGCCGCACAGATACGCAGTATTTT. Full variable domain (missing parts from reference TRBV9 and TRBJ2-3): DSGVTQTPKHLITATGQRVTLRCSPRSGDLSVYWYQQSLDQGLQFLIQYYNGEERAKGNILERFSAQQFPDLHSELNLSSLELGDSALYFCASSVIAGRTDTQYFGPGTRLTVL.

On this clone itself: A read error may account for a junction end that differs from germline. The CDR3 region has the DNA TGTGCCAGCAGCCTAGCAGTGCCGACCCAGTACTTC. It yields the protein CASSLAVPTQYF. The chain couples TRBV7-2 to TRBJ2-5, with a weak D call TRBD2 (5 bases). The CDR3 has 12 residues. Germline V gene sequence: CDR1 SGHTA, CDR2 FQGNSA.

This chain joins TRBV25-1 and TRBJ2-6; no clear D gene. Trimming removed 10 bases from V and 2 bases from J, with 12 bases in between. Germline V gene data show CDR1 as MGHDK and CDR2 as SYGVNS. The length of the CDR3 is 14 residues. The CDR3 DNA reads as TGTGCCACCACAGACCAAGCTGGGGCCAACGTCCTGACTTTC. This sequence encodes CATTDQAGANVLTF. The variable domain in full, with the rest retrieved from reference TRBV25-1 and TRBJ2-6, is EADIYQTPRYLVIGTGKKITLECSQTMGHDKMYWYQQDPGMELHLIHYSYGVNSTEKGDLSSESTVSRIRTEHFPLTLESARPSHTSQYLCATTDQAGANVLTFGAGSRLTVL.

V is TRBV9 and J is TRBJ2-7; no clear D gene. CDR3 length: 14 amino acids. V lost 4 bases, J lost 2 bases, and 13 bases lay in between. Germline CDR1 SGDLS, CDR2 YYNGEE. CDR3 in amino acids: CASSPQEPPYEQYF. In DNA form, the CDR3 reads TGTGCCAGCAGCCCCCAGGAGCCCCCCTACGAGCAGTACTTC.

This clone was counted only a few times. The V call is TRBV25-1, the J call TRBJ2-3; 13 bases map to TRBD2. The length of the CDR3 is 14 residues. V lost 8 bases to trimming and J lost 3 bases; unmatched junction nucleotides: 2. The germline gives CDR1 MGHDK, CDR2 SYGVNS. CDR3 DNA sequence: TGTGCCAGCGGGACTAGCGGGAAAACAGATACGCAGTATTTT. Its translation is CASGTSGKTDTQYF.

This clone was observed a handful of times. The V call is TRBV29-1, the J call TRBJ2-1; unclear D gene. CDR3 length: 12 amino acids. Germline values: CDR1 SQVTM, CDR2 ANQGSEA. Trimming pared 8 bases from V and 4 bases from J, leaving 12 bases between. The CDR3 DNA reads as TGCAGCACTTCGGGCGATTACAATGAGCAGTTCTTC. This encodes CSTSGDYNEQFF.

This clone was detected only once. This chain joins TRBV6-6 and TRBJ2-7; D tentatively reads TRBD1 or TRBD2 (5 bases each). Germline CDR1 MNHNY, CDR2 SVGAGI (reference sequence). Trimming cost V 6 bases and J 6 bases, with 21 bases left between them. The CDR3 consists of 15 residues. In DNA, the CDR3 is TGTGCCAGCAGCCTACAGGCGACTATAAGCGGCGAGCAGTACTTC. It yields the protein CASSLQATISGEQYF.

This rearrangement joins TRBV27 to TRBJ2-1; 8 bases are shared with TRBD2. CDR1 is MNHEY, CDR2 SMNVEV, per germline (reference sequence). V dropped 4 bases and J dropped 4; count of bases not matched to a gene: 9. The CDR3 has 16 residues. The CDR3 DNA reads as TGTGCCAGCAGTTCCCCCCGGGCTAGCGGGTACAATGAGCAGTTCTTC. Amino acids: CASSSPRASGYNEQFF.

The genes are TRBV11-2 and TRBJ1-4, with TRBD1 as a possible D gene (5 bases). The CDR3 is 14 residues long. Germline V gives CDR1 SGHAT, CDR2 FQNNGV. V lost 6 bases and J lost 0, with 8 bases in between. The CDR3: CASRTGTTNEKLFF. In nucleotides, the CDR3 is TGTGCCAGCAGAACAGGAACAACTAATGAAAAACTGTTTTTT. Variable domain in full (rest from reference TRBV11-2 and TRBJ1-4): EAGVAQSPRYKIIEKRQSVAFWCNPISGHATLYWYQQILGQGPKLLIQFQNNGVVDDSQLPKDRFSAERLKGVDSTLKIQPAKLEDSAVYLCASRTGTTNEKLFFGSGTQLSVL.

The gene calls are TRBV30 and TRBJ1-4; D remains unclear. Germline CDR1 GTSNPN, CDR2 SVGIG (reference sequence). V lost 4 bases and J 8 bases, leaving 11 bases between the germline ends. This CDR3 comprises 12 residues. Here the CDR3 DNA reads TGTGCCTGGACCAGGAGGGAGGAAAAACTGTTTTTT. Its translation is CAWTRREEKLFF.

This clone was counted a few times. The chain employs TRBV30 and TRBJ2-5; D gene ambiguous. The CDR3 runs to 14 residues. From germline, CDR1 is GTSNPN and CDR2 SVGIG (reference sequence). V lost 0 bases and J lost 7, with 15 bases in between. The CDR3 here is CAWSVRQVFGTQYF. In DNA form, the CDR3 reads TGTGCCTGGAGTGTACGCCAGGTATTTGGGACCCAGTACTTC.

There are a few counts of this clone. The chain links TRBV7-2 to TRBJ2-7, with a weak D call TRBD1 (6 bases). The CDR3 has 18 amino acids. CDR1 SGHTA and CDR2 FQGNSA come from the germline V gene. Trimming pared 1 base from V and 0 bases from J, leaving 19 bases between. The CDR3 protein is CASSLESGHPLVSYEQYF. The CDR3, as DNA: TGTGCCAGCAGCTTAGAATCGGGACACCCACTAGTCTCCTACGAGCAGTACTTC.

The V gene is TRBV10-3, the J gene TRBJ2-1; 10 bases agree with TRBD2. V dropped 8 bases and J dropped 6; count of bases not matched to a gene: 1. The germline gives CDR1 ENHRY, CDR2 SYGVKD. The CDR3 extends over 12 amino acids. The DNA of the CDR3 is TGTGCCATCTCTAGCGGGGGCAATGAGCAGTTCTTC. This encodes CAISSGGNEQFF.

The V call is TRBV6-5, the J call TRBJ2-2; 7 positions agree with TRBD2. The CDR3 has 16 amino acids. Germline CDR1 and CDR2: MNHEY and SVGAGI. Losses at the gene ends were 2 bases for V and 3 bases for J; bases not matched to a gene: 6. CDR3: CASSYGRLADTGELFF. CDR3 DNA sequence: TGTGCCAGCAGTTACGGCCGGCTAGCGGACACCGGGGAGCTGTTTTTT.

In its sample, this clone was seen a few times. V gene TRBV27 combines with J gene TRBJ2-5, with no clear D. There are 13 residues in the CDR3. Trimming pared 5 bases from V and 2 bases from J, leaving 9 bases between. Germline CDR1 reads MNHEY; CDR2 reads SMNVEV (reference sequence). For the CDR3, the DNA is TGTGCCAGCAGTAATCGGTTACAAGAGACCCAGTACTTC. This codes for CASSNRLQETQYF.

V is TRBV29-1 and J is TRBJ2-5; 8 positions agree with TRBD1. CDR1 is SQVTM, CDR2 ANQGSEA, per germline. The CDR3 sequence is 12 residues long. DNA for the CDR3: TGCAGTTCCGGACAGGGCCAAGAGACCCAGTACTTC. It translates to CSSGQGQETQYF.

In this sample, this clone turned up a few times. The genes are TRBV29-1 and TRBJ2-1; weak D call: TRBD1 (6 bases). Trimming took off 6 bases at V and 6 bases at J, with 15 bases between the two ends. This CDR3 is 13 amino acids long. In germline, CDR1 is SQVTM, CDR2 ANQGSEA. The CDR3: CSVSYRDLNEQFF. CDR3 bases: TGCAGCGTATCCTACAGGGACCTCAATGAGCAGTTCTTC.

This clone turned up a few times. The V and J genes are TRBV29-1 and TRBJ2-3; no reliable D call. CDR3 length: 11 amino acids. Germline V gene lookup returns CDR1 SQVTM and CDR2 ANQGSEA. V lost 6 bases and J lost 5, with 9 bases in between. The CDR3 sequence: CSVVLGDTQYF. DNA for the CDR3: TGCAGCGTAGTTCTCGGAGATACGCAGTATTTT.

The chain employs TRBV29-1 and TRBJ1-1; unclear D gene. The CDR3 has 13 residues. The V gene lost 7 bases and the J gene lost 5 bases, with 17 bases spanning the gap. Germline CDR1 SQVTM, CDR2 ANQGSEA. CDR3 coding DNA: TGCAGCGACCGTGACTGGGCGGCGACTGAAGCTTTCTTT. Its translation is CSDRDWAATEAFF. The whole variable domain, filled in from reference TRBV29-1 and TRBJ1-1, reads SAVISQKPSRDICQRGTSLTIQCQVDSQVTMMFWYRQQPGQSLTLIATANQGSEATYESGFVIDKFPISRPNLTFSTLTVSNMSPEDSSIYLCSDRDWAATEAFFGQGTRLTVV.

There are a few counts of this clone. The chain uses TRBV6-1 and TRBJ1-2; no clear D. Trimming cost V 3 bases and J 2 bases, with 4 bases left between them. The CDR3 is 12 residues long. Germline loops: CDR1 MNHNS, CDR2 SASEGT. The CDR3: CASSEMNYGYTF. The CDR3 DNA sequence: TGTGCCAGCAGTGAGATGAACTATGGCTACACCTTC.

The chain joins TRBV9 to TRBJ1-1; TRBD1 agrees at 11 bases. After removal of 5 bases from V and 4 bases from J, the junction contained 4 bases not matched to a gene. The CDR3 is 14 amino acids. Germline V gene lookup returns CDR1 SGDLS and CDR2 YYNGEE. DNA for the CDR3: TGTGCCAGCAGTGTGGGACAGGGGGGCACTGAAGCTTTCTTT. It translates to CASSVGQGGTEAFF. The full variable domain, rest sourced from reference TRBV9 and TRBJ1-1, is DSGVTQTPKHLITATGQRVTLRCSPRSGDLSVYWYQQSLDQGLQFLIQYYNGEERAKGNILERFSAQQFPDLHSELNLSSLELGDSALYFCASSVGQGGTEAFFGQGTRLTVV.

This clone was observed once. The rearrangement joins TRBV15 to TRBJ1-2; D unresolved. Trimming shortened V by 0 bases and J by 0 bases, and 2 bases separated the two germline ends. Germline-derived CDR1 and CDR2 are LNHNV and YYDKDF (reference sequence). This CDR3 is built from 13 residues. The CDR3 reads CATSRDTNYGYTF. The CDR3 DNA reads TGTGCCACCAGCAGAGATACTAACTATGGCTACACCTTC.

This clone was counted once. V is TRBV28 and J is TRBJ2-2; D gene unclear. This CDR3 has 12 residues. V was pared by 8 bases and J by 4 bases, with 8 bases between. CDR1 and CDR2 (germline): MDHEN, SYDVKM. CDR3 coding DNA: TGTGCCAGCGCCCTTACCACCGGGGAGCTGTTTTTT. Translating it yields CASALTTGELFF.